This passage covers 21 T cell receptor beta chains from one sample sequenced in a study of cytomegalovirus exposure and HLA in healthy donors. The PCR employed 60 Vbeta primers together with 13 Jbeta primers. Measured with immunoSEQ multiplex PCR; TCRdb has only the in-frame clones, and not every one. The sample records about 180,000 clones, under 90% being singletons. Material for sequencing was PBMCs. These receptors were taken from a man under 40 in good health and CMV-seropositive.

In DNA form, the CDR3 reads TGCGCCAGCAGCGCAATAGCGGGGCGTAATCGGGACGAGCAGTACTTC. As protein: CASSAIAGRNRDEQYF. The V and J genes are TRBV5-1 and TRBJ2-7; 8 bases map to TRBD2. Germline CDR1 SGHRS, CDR2 YFSETQ. The CDR3 runs to 16 residues. V was pared by 4 bases and J by 5 bases, with 14 bases of the junction left unmatched.

The V call is TRBV11-2, the J call TRBJ2-7; possible D gene TRBD1, 5 bases. The CDR3 has 15 residues. Looked up from germline, CDR1 is SGHAT and CDR2 is FQNNGV. The V end was cut by 2 bases, the J end by 2 bases, with 13 bases between. CDR3 nucleotide sequence: TGTGCCAGCAGCTTAAAGGGTGACAGAGCCTACGAGCAGTACTTC. Translating gives CASSLKGDRAYEQYF.

This chain joins TRBV27 and TRBJ2-2; D might be TRBD2 (5 bases). V dropped 5 bases and J dropped 4 bases, with 14 bases sitting between them. The CDR3 length is 15 residues. Per the germline V gene, CDR1 is MNHEY and CDR2 is SMNVEV (reference sequence). CDR3 loop: CASSASGGGTGELFF. The DNA for the CDR3 is TGTGCCAGCAGTGCGAGCGGAGGAGGCACCGGGGAGCTGTTTTTT.

V gene TRBV5-4 combines with J gene TRBJ2-7; TRBD2 is a possible D gene (5 bases). The V and J ends lost 4 bases and 7 bases respectively, with 12 bases between them. The length of the CDR3 is 12 residues. Germline CDR1 SGHNT, CDR2 YYREEE (reference sequence). The DNA of the CDR3 is TGTGCCAGCAGCGAGGGCCTGCGGGAGCAGTACTTC. Its protein product is CASSEGLREQYF.

V is TRBV6-5 and J is TRBJ2-2; 7 nucleotides line up with TRBD2. After removal of 2 bases from V and 5 bases from J, the junction contained 5 bases not matched to a gene. Germline V CDR1 and CDR2: MNHEY, SVGAGI. CDR3 length: 15 amino acids. The CDR3 region is CASSYGYSGTGELFF. The CDR3 DNA reads as TGTGCCAGCAGTTACGGTTATAGCGGGACCGGGGAGCTGTTTTTT.

V is TRBV27 and J is TRBJ2-2, with 7 bases aligning to TRBD1. Trimming removed 3 bases from V and 6 bases from J; junction bases left unmatched: 7. CDR1 MNHEY and CDR2 SMNVEV come from the germline V gene (reference sequence). The CDR3 spans 15 residues. The CDR3 DNA is TGTGCCAGCAGTTTTTGGCAGGGGGAAGCCGGGGAGCTGTTTTTT. Its translation: CASSFWQGEAGELFF.

The chain carries TRBV5-1 and TRBJ1-1, with TRBD1 matching over 7 bases. The germline V gene has CDR1 SGHRS and CDR2 YFSETQ. CDR3 length: 15 amino acids. The ends lost 3 bases at V and 13 bases at J; junction bases unmatched: 18. In nucleotides, the CDR3 is TGCGCCAGCAGCTCCAACCAACAGGGGATCCCCACTCGTTTCTTT. This encodes CASSSNQQGIPTRFF.

The V and J genes are TRBV5-1 and TRBJ2-1, with D tentatively TRBD2 (5 bases). This CDR3 has 13 amino acids. The V end was cut by 0 bases, the J end by 11 bases, with 12 bases between. CDR1 is SGHRS and CDR2 is YFSETQ in the germline V gene. The CDR3 region is CASSLEAGLQQFF. DNA of the CDR3: TGCGCCAGCAGCTTGGAGGCGGGCCTGCAGCAGTTCTTC.

The chain combines TRBV27 with TRBJ2-5, with TRBD2 matching 14 bases. This CDR3 spans 18 amino acids. V lost 0 bases and J lost 5; bases outside the gene matches: 8. Germline V gene sequence: CDR1 MNHEY, CDR2 SMNVEV (reference sequence). Here the CDR3 DNA reads TGTGCCAGCAGTTTATCAGTGGGGACTAGCGGGAGTCGGGAGACCCAGTACTTC. It encodes CASSLSVGTSGSRETQYF.

This clone occurred a few times. This chain connects TRBV27 to TRBJ2-7; weak D call: TRBD1 (6 bases). Looked up from germline, CDR1 is MNHEY and CDR2 is SMNVEV (reference sequence). The CDR3 runs to 15 residues. V was shortened by 8 bases and J by 5 bases, with 22 bases between the two germline ends. In DNA form, the CDR3 reads TGTGCCAGCGATTTCACAGGGACGGCGGCCCACGAGCAGTACTTC. Translated, it gives CASDFTGTAAHEQYF.

This chain uses TRBV2 with TRBJ2-5; no reliable D call. The J call is in doubt because the DNA end fits TRBJ2-7 better. The CDR3 has 15 amino acids. The germline V gene has CDR1 SNHLY and CDR2 FYNNEI. CDR3 amino acids: CASSEQAVMGHEQYF. The CDR3 nucleotides are TGTGCCAGCAGTGAACAGGCAGTAATGGGCCACGAGCAGTACTTC.

The sample holds a few counts of this clone. The rearrangement joins TRBV5-4 to TRBJ2-2; TRBD2 matches 15 bases. The CDR3 sequence is 18 residues long. Germline-derived CDR1 and CDR2 are SGHNT and YYREEE (reference sequence). V lost 2 bases to trimming and J lost 0 bases; unmatched junction nucleotides: 2. Here the CDR3 reads CASSFGLAGGANTGELFF. DNA for the CDR3: TGTGCCAGCAGCTTTGGACTAGCGGGAGGGGCGAACACCGGGGAGCTGTTTTTT.

This chain uses TRBV6-5 with TRBJ2-7, with 12 bases that match TRBD1. V was clipped by 5 bases and J by 5 bases; unmatched bases: 4. There are 14 residues in the CDR3. In germline, CDR1 is MNHEY, CDR2 SVGAGI. CDR3: CASSPGQGAHEQYF. CDR3 nucleotides: TGTGCCAGCAGTCCGGGACAGGGGGCGCACGAGCAGTACTTC.

The CDR3 region is CASRNRGGDQYF. The CDR3 nucleotides are TGTGCCAGTCGGAACCGCGGGGGCGACCAGTACTTC. V and J are TRBV19 and TRBJ2-5, with D maybe TRBD2 (7 bases). V was shortened by 8 bases and J by 10 bases, with 17 bases between the two germline ends. CDR3 length: 12 residues. Germline V CDR1 and CDR2: LNHDA, SQIVND (reference sequence).

The chain employs TRBV6-1 and TRBJ2-2; TRBD1 aligns across 8 bases. V gave up 7 bases and J gave up 0 bases; unmatched junction bases: 4. This CDR3 is built from 15 residues. Germline-derived CDR1 and CDR2 are MNHNS and SASEGT. Written as DNA, the CDR3 is TGTGCCAGCATATGGGACAGGACGAACACCGGGGAGCTGTTTTTT. Translation gives CASIWDRTNTGELFF.

The chain links TRBV9 to TRBJ1-2, with D perhaps TRBD1 (5 bases). This CDR3 has 12 residues. Germline V gene sequence: CDR1 SGDLS, CDR2 YYNGEE. The V and J ends lost 3 bases and 8 bases respectively, with 11 bases between them. CDR3 protein: CASSGYRGGYTF. CDR3 bases: TGTGCCAGCAGCGGGTACCGGGGGGGCTACACCTTC.

J is TRBJ1-4 and V is TRBV19, with 10 bases lining up with TRBD1. This CDR3 is 15 amino acids long. Looked up from germline, CDR1 is LNHDA and CDR2 is SQIVND (reference sequence). The V segment lost 5 bases and the J segment 12 bases; nucleotides outside the gene matches: 12. For the CDR3, the DNA is TGTGCCAGTAGTTACGGGACAGGGGCCGCACAGGAACTGTTTTTT. It codes for CASSYGTGAAQELFF. Combining the CDR3 with reference TRBV19 and TRBJ1-4 gives the whole variable domain DGGITQSPKYLFRKEGQNVTLSCEQNLNHDAMYWYRQDPGQGLRLIYYSQIVNDFQKGDIAEGYSVSREKKESFPLTVTSAQKNPTAFYLCASSYGTGAAQELFFGSGTQLSVL.

The gene calls are TRBV2 and TRBJ2-2; D not certain. Trimming took off 11 bases at V and 5 bases at J, with 6 bases between the two ends. The germline CDR1 and CDR2 sequences are SNHLY and FYNNEI. The CDR3 sequence is 10 residues long. The CDR3: CAVRTGELFF. In DNA form, the CDR3 reads TGTGCCGTGCGTACCGGGGAGCTGTTTTTT.

The chain joins TRBV7-8 to TRBJ2-3; no definite D call. The CDR3 has 12 amino acids. Trimming stripped 5 bases from V and 7 bases from J, with 10 bases between. Germline V gene data show CDR1 as SGHVS and CDR2 as FQNEAQ. The CDR3 loop reads CASSQLPNTQYF. CDR3 bases: TGTGCCAGCAGCCAACTCCCGAATACGCAGTATTTT.

V gene TRBV27 combines with J gene TRBJ2-7, with D perhaps TRBD1 (7 bases). V gave up 6 bases and J gave up 2 bases, with 14 bases separating them. CDR1 is MNHEY, CDR2 SMNVEV, per germline (reference sequence). This CDR3 contains 14 residues. The CDR3 DNA follows: TGTGCCAGCAGCCGGACAGGAGGGACCTACGAGCAGTACTTC. It specifies CASSRTGGTYEQYF.

The genes are TRBV14 and TRBJ1-2; no reliable D call. The CDR3 loop spans 14 amino acids. V was shortened by 0 bases and J by 6 bases, with 11 bases between the two germline ends. The V gene's germline CDR1 is SGHDN and CDR2 FVKESK. The CDR3 DNA reads as TGTGCCAGCAGCCAAGATTACAGAGGGAATGGCTACACCTTC. Its protein product is CASSQDYRGNGYTF.